Presented here are 9 T cell receptor beta chains from one specimen sequenced in a study of chemoradiotherapy in HPV16-positive cancers. Profiled with immunoSEQ multiplex PCR; TCRdb holds only in-frame clones, not every one. Of some 3,500 clones in the sample, roughly 84% were seen once. The sample in question was tumor tissue, obtained from a patient who underwent chemoradiotherapy. The source is a human donor with HPV-associated anogenital cancer.

This chain uses TRBV25-1 with TRBJ1-4, with D uncertain. The CDR3 runs to 14 residues. V lost 0 bases and J lost 0, with 2 bases in between. Germline CDR1 and CDR2: MGHDK and SYGVNS. CDR3 in DNA: TGTGCCAGCAGTGAATACACAACTAATGAAAAACTGTTTTTT. Amino acid sequence: CASSEYTTNEKLFF.

V gene TRBV2 combines with J gene TRBJ2-7; TRBD1 matches at 9 bases. Trimming at V came to 5 bases and at J to 3 bases, leaving 8 bases not matched to a gene. The CDR3 covers 15 residues. Germline V gene data show CDR1 as SNHLY and CDR2 as FYNNEI. DNA for the CDR3: TGTGCCAGCAGTCCGTCCGGGACAGGGATCTACGAGCAGTACTTC. Encoded protein: CASSPSGTGIYEQYF.

This clone has a handful of counts. The chain is built from TRBV29-1 and TRBJ1-4, with TRBD1 matching 7 bases. The V segment lost 7 bases and the J segment 11 bases; nucleotides outside the gene matches: 4. The CDR3 contains 10 residues. The germline CDR1 and CDR2 sequences are SQVTM and ANQGSEA. CDR3 amino acids: CSAMTGKLFF. CDR3 in DNA: TGCAGCGCAATGACAGGGAAACTGTTTTTT.

The chain couples TRBV9 to TRBJ2-3, with unresolved D. Germline V lookup: CDR1 SGDLS, CDR2 YYNGEE. Trimming took 4 bases from V and 4 from J, leaving 7 bases between them. The CDR3 is 12 amino acids. The CDR3 loop reads CASSRVSDTQYF. The CDR3 bases are TGTGCCAGCAGCAGGGTATCAGATACGCAGTATTTT.

This chain joins TRBV6-1 and TRBJ2-7, with D perhaps matching TRBD1 (5 bases). V was pared by 7 bases and J by 2 bases, with 15 bases between. CDR3 length: 14 residues. CDR1 is MNHNS, CDR2 SASEGT, per germline. The CDR3 is CASIQDPRTYEQYF. DNA for the CDR3: TGTGCCAGCATACAGGACCCTCGAACCTACGAGCAGTACTTC.

The J gene is TRBJ2-2, the V gene TRBV5-5, with TRBD1 matching 9 bases. Unmatched junction bases numbered 6, after V lost 3 bases and J lost 3 bases. CDR3 length equals 16 residues. Germline CDR1 and CDR2: SGHKS and YYEKEE (reference sequence). The CDR3 nucleotides are TGTGCCAGCAGCTGGGTATGGACAGGGGACACCGGGGAGCTGTTTTTT. Amino acids: CASSWVWTGDTGELFF.

This clone was seen once. The chain combines TRBV6-6 with TRBJ2-7; TRBD1 matches 11 bases. The CDR3 covers 15 residues. In germline, CDR1 is MNHNY, CDR2 SVGAGI (reference sequence). The trim removed 6 bases at V and 2 bases at J, leaving 6 bases unmatched. The CDR3 DNA reads as TGTGCCAGCAGACAAGGGGGACAGGGGGCCTACGAGCAGTACTTC. It codes for CASRQGGQGAYEQYF.

This clone has just one count. This sequence joins TRBV5-1 and TRBJ2-7, with 10 nucleotides matching TRBD1. The CDR3 covers 14 residues. V dropped 4 bases and J dropped 6; count of bases not matched to a gene: 7. Germline V lookup: CDR1 SGHRS, CDR2 YFSETQ. Here the CDR3 DNA reads TGCGCCAGCAGCGAGGGACAGGGGCTGGGCGAGCAGTACTTC. Its protein product is CASSEGQGLGEQYF. Full variable domain (missing parts from reference TRBV5-1 and TRBJ2-7): KAGVTQTPRYLIKTRGQQVTLSCSPISGHRSVSWYQQTPGQGLQFLFEYFSETQRNKGNFPGRFSGRQFSNSRSEMNVSTLELGDSALYLCASSEGQGLGEQYFGPGTRLTVT.

The V gene is TRBV6-1, the J gene TRBJ2-7, with 10 bases matching TRBD2. The CDR3 spans 14 residues. Per the germline V gene, CDR1 is MNHNS and CDR2 is SASEGT. V dropped 7 bases and J dropped 2; count of bases not matched to a gene: 5. The CDR3 is CASNLAGEAYEQYF. In DNA form, the CDR3 reads TGTGCCAGCAACCTAGCGGGAGAAGCCTACGAGCAGTACTTC.